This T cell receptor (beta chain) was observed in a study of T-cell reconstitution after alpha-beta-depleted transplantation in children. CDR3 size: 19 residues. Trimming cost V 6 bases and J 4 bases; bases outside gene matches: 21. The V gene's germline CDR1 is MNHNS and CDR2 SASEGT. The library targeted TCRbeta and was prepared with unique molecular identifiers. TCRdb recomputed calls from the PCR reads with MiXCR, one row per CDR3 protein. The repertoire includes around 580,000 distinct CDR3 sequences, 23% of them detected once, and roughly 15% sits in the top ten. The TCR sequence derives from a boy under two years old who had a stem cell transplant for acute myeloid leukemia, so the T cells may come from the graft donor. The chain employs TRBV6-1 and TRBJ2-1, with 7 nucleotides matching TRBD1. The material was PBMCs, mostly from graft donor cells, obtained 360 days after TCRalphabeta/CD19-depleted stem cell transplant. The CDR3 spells CASSLTADRALTFYNEQFF. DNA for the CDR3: TGTGCCAGCAGCCTCACCGCTGACAGGGCCCTTACTTTTTACAATGAGCAGTTCTTC.